These 11 T cell receptor beta chains were sequenced from one sample in a study of T cell responses to AZD1222 COVID-19 vaccine (dated by TCRdb to the early 2020s). The time point label here, explained by the study, means: about 28 days (+/-7) after the second vaccine dose. Library construction relied on the immunoSEQ multiplex PCR assay. Sourced from immuneACCESS, this table was stored by TCRdb with only in-frame sequences that have V and J called. A share of the clones is absent; for the studies checked, an unresolved V gene accounts for under half, and the remainder has no known explanation. Across this sample there are about 84,000 clones, with 85% to 95% seen only once. The ten most abundant clones make up around a tenth of the sample. Sample: peripheral blood, taken 28 days after the second AZD1222 dose. The receptors here all came from an adult who received the AZD1222 COVID-19 vaccine.

This clone is a singleton in its sample. The V and J genes are TRBV11-2 and TRBJ1-1; D may be TRBD1 (6 bases). This CDR3 has 14 residues. V dropped 6 bases and J dropped 0 bases, with 11 bases sitting between them. Germline CDR1 SGHAT, CDR2 FQNNGV. CDR3 DNA sequence: TGTGCCAGCAGACAGGGAGTCATGAACACTGAAGCTTTCTTT. Encoded protein: CASRQGVMNTEAFF.

This sequence joins TRBV28 and TRBJ2-7; D possibly corresponds to TRBD2 (7 bases). The V gene lost 6 bases and the J gene lost 4 bases, with 19 bases spanning the gap. CDR3 length: 15 residues. Per the germline V gene, CDR1 is MDHEN and CDR2 is SYDVKM. CDR3 sequence reads: CASRGGRGVGYEQYF. The CDR3 nucleotides are TGTGCCAGCAGAGGGGGACGGGGGGTCGGTTACGAGCAGTACTTC.

The chain uses TRBV3-1 (or the pseudogene TRBV3-2) and TRBJ1-1; D uncertain. CDR1 and CDR2 (germline): LGHDT, YNNKEL (reference sequence). V was shortened by 4 bases and J by 1 base, with 7 bases between the two germline ends. The CDR3 contains 13 residues. The CDR3 here is CASSLYKNTEAFF. The CDR3 DNA is TGTGCCAGCAGCCTATACAAGAACACTGAAGCTTTCTTT.

As regards this clone: With a much larger clone just one base away, this may be a read error. The chain links TRBV6-2 or TRBV6-3 to TRBJ2-3; D gene unclear. V was pared by 0 bases and J by 0 bases, with 1 base between. This CDR3 is 13 amino acids long. The germline gives CDR1 MNHEY, CDR2 SVGEGT. CDR3 nucleotide sequence: TGTGCCAGCAGTTACTCTAGCACAGATACGCAGTATTTT. Residues: CASSYSSTDTQYF.

The rearrangement joins TRBV7-2 to TRBJ1-5; D not certain. This CDR3 has 18 amino acids. V shed 5 bases and J shed 4 bases, with 24 bases lying between them. In germline, CDR1 is SGHTA, CDR2 FQGNSA. In DNA, the CDR3 is TGTGCCAGCAGCCTTGGTGGGCGTCCGGCACCGGCTAATCAGCCCCAGCATTTT. Translated: CASSLGGRPAPANQPQHF.

The gene calls are TRBV10-3 and TRBJ1-2; D may be TRBD1 (5 bases). Trimming took 8 bases from V and 3 from J, leaving 13 bases between them. This CDR3 is 13 amino acids long. Germline CDR1 ENHRY, CDR2 SYGVKD. The CDR3 DNA follows: TGTGCCATCGGGGCCAGGGTCGACTATGGCTACACCTTC. This gives the protein CAIGARVDYGYTF.

The chain joins TRBV30 to TRBJ2-1; 7 bases align to TRBD2. Germline trimming cut 3 bases from V and 8 bases from J; bases unmatched to any gene: 10. Per the germline V gene, CDR1 is GTSNPN and CDR2 is SVGIG (reference sequence). CDR3 length equals 14 residues. CDR3 amino acids: CAWRGRGRGYEQFF. The CDR3 coding sequence is TGTGCCTGGAGGGGCCGCGGGAGAGGCTATGAGCAGTTCTTC.

This chain connects TRBV5-4 to TRBJ1-2; D gene uncertain. CDR3 length equals 14 residues. Trimming removed 0 bases at V and 3 bases at J, with 9 bases between. The germline V gene has CDR1 SGHNT and CDR2 YYREEE (reference sequence). CDR3 sequence (DNA): TGTGCCAGCAGCTTGGAGGCAGCTTACTATGGCTACACCTTC. It is translated as CASSLEAAYYGYTF. Looking up the rest from reference TRBV5-4 and TRBJ1-2 gives the full variable domain: ETGVTQSPTHLIKTRGQQVTLRCSSQSGHNTVSWYQQALGQGPQFIFQYYREEENGRGNFPPRFSGLQFPNYSSELNVNALELDDSALYLCASSLEAAYYGYTFGSGTRLTVV.

The gene calls are TRBV28 and TRBJ1-5; no firm D call. Germline V gene data show CDR1 as MDHEN and CDR2 as SYDVKM. The CDR3 runs 15 residues. V lost 3 bases to trimming and J lost 7 bases, with 16 bases between them. The CDR3 sequence: CASSLLSAGIQPQHF. The CDR3 coding sequence is TGTGCCAGCAGTTTGTTAAGTGCAGGTATCCAGCCCCAGCATTTT.

V is TRBV28 and J is TRBJ1-2; TRBD1 matches 7 bases. Germline trimming cut 2 bases from V and 4 bases from J; bases unmatched to any gene: 4. The germline gives CDR1 MDHEN, CDR2 SYDVKM. The CDR3 is 14 amino acids. CDR3 DNA sequence: TGTGCCAGCAGTTTAGAGGGGACAGCCTATGGCTACACCTTC. Translated, it gives CASSLEGTAYGYTF.

The CDR3, as DNA: TGTGCCAGCAGTACCGGGACGGAGAACACTGAAGCTTTCTTT. Protein product: CASSTGTENTEAFF. The chain joins TRBV6-5 to TRBJ1-1, with D possibly TRBD1 on 5 matching bases. V lost 5 bases and J lost 1, with 11 bases in between. The CDR3 covers 14 residues. Germline V gives CDR1 MNHEY, CDR2 SVGAGI.